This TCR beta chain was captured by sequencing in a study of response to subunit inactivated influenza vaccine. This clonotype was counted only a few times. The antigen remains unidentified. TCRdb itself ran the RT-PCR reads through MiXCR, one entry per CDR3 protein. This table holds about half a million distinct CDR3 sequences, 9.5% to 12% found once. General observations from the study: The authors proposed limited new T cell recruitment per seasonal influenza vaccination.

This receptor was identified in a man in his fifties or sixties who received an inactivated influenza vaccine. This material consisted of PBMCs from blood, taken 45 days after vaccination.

CDR3 nucleotides: TGCAGTGCTAGAGATAAGCGCATACCATACGAGCAGTACTTC. Protein product: CSARDKRIPYEQYF. The J gene is TRBJ2-7, the V gene TRBV20-1; D gene uncertain. CDR3 length: 14 residues. Germline-derived CDR1 and CDR2 are DFQATT and SNEGSKA (reference sequence). V dropped 0 bases and J dropped 4 bases, with 13 bases sitting between them.